This T cell receptor beta chain was sequenced in a study of shared T cell receptors in the human thymus. Produced via immunoSEQ multiplex PCR; TCRdb's table is partial and in-frame only. The data hold roughly 700,000 clones, with over 75% observed a single time. The length of the CDR3 is 16 residues. Germline assignment: CDR1 MDHEN and CDR2 SYDVKM. V was cut by 0 bases and J by 2 bases, with 13 bases left in between. These data were also filed under a second study, of human thymus T cells. That study adds: Congenital heart defects were the reason for the corrective surgery that the donors, healthy Finnish infants, were having. Resections obtained during corrective heart surgery supplied the thymus tissue. Unrelated people showed highly overlapping thymic repertoires, related research reported.

Source material: thymocytes. The chain has TRBV28 and TRBJ2-5; D possibly corresponds to TRBD2 (5 bases). The source is a boy in the first two years of life with a congenital heart defect. CDR3 coding DNA: TGTGCCAGCAGTTTATGGGCCGGGTCGGGGCAAGAGACCCAGTACTTC. Amino acids: CASSLWAGSGQETQYF.